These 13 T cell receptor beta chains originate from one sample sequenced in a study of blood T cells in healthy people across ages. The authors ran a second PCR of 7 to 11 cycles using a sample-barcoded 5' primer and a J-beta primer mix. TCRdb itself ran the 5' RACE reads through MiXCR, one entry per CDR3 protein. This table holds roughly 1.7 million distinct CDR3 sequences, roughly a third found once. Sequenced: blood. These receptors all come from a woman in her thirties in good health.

The DNA of the CDR3 is TGTGCCAGCAGCTTAGATCAGCGGGGGGGCATGGAGACCCAGTACTTC. The encoded protein is CASSLDQRGGMETQYF. V gene TRBV11-2 combines with J gene TRBJ2-5; TRBD2 matches 10 bases. Germline V gene data show CDR1 as SGHAT and CDR2 as FQNNGV. Trimming removed 0 bases from V and 5 bases from J; junction bases left unmatched: 6. The CDR3 is made up of 16 amino acids.

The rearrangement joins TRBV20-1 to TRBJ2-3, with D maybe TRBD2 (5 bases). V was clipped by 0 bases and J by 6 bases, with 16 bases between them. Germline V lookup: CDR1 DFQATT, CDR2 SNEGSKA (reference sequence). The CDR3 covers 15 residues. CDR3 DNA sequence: TGCAGTGCTAGAGATAGGACTCCCCCCGGGGATACGCAGTATTTT. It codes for CSARDRTPPGDTQYF.

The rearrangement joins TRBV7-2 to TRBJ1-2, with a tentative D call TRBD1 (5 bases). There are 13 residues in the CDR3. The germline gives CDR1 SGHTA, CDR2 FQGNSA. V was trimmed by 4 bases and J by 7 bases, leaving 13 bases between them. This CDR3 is CASSYEGRGGYTF. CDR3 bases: TGTGCCAGCAGCTACGAAGGAAGGGGTGGCTACACCTTC. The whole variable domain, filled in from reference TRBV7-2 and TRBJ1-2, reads GAGVSQSPSNKVTEKGKDVELRCDPISGHTALYWYRQSLGQGLEFLIYFQGNSAPDKSGLPSDRFSAERTGGSVSTLTIQRTQQEDSAVYLCASSYEGRGGYTFGSGTRLTVV.

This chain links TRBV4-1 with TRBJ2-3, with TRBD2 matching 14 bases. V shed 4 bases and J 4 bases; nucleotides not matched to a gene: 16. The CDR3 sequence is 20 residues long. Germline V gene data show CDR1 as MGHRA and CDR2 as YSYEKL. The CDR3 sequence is CASSRALTGTSGRKADTQYF. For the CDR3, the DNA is TGCGCCAGCAGCCGAGCCCTGACAGGGACTAGCGGGAGAAAAGCAGATACGCAGTATTTT.

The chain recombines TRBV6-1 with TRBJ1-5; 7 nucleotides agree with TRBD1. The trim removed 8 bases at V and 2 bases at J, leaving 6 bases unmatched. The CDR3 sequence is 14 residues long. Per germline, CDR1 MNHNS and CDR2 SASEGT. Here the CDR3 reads CASWFGQGNQPQHF. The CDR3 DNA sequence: TGTGCCAGCTGGTTTGGACAGGGCAATCAGCCCCAGCATTTT.

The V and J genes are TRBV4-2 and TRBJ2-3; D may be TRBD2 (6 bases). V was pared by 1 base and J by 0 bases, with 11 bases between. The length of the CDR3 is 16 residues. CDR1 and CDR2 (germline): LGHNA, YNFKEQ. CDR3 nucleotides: TGTGCCAGCAGCCAAGTTTCCGGGAGTAGCACAGATACGCAGTATTTT. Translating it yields CASSQVSGSSTDTQYF.

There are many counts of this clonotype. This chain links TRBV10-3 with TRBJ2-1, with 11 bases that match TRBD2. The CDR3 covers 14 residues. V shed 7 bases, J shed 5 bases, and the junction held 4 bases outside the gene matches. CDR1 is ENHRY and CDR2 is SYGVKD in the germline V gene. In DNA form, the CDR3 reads TGTGCCATCAATAGCGGGGGGGCGGACAATGAGCAGTTCTTC. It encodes CAINSGGADNEQFF.

The CDR3, as DNA: TGTGCCAGCAGCCAAGGCACAGGGACTCGCACCGGGGAGCTGTTTTTT. It translates to CASSQGTGTRTGELFF. The rearrangement joins TRBV3-1 to TRBJ2-2; D might be TRBD1 or TRBD2, each matching 6 bases. The CDR3 covers 16 residues. CDR1 is LGHDT, CDR2 YNNKEL, per germline (reference sequence). V lost 1 base to trimming and J lost 4 bases, with 13 bases between them.

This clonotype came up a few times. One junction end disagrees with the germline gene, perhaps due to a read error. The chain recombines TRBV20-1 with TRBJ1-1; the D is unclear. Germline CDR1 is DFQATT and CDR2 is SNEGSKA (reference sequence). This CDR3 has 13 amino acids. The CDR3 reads CSATFGPNTQAFF. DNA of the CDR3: TGCAGTGCTACTTTTGGGCCAAACACTCAAGCTTTCTTT.

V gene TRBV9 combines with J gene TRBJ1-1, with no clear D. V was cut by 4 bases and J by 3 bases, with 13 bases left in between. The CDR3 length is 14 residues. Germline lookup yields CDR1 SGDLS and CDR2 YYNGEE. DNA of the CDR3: TGTGCCAGCAGCCCCGACGGTGAAGACACTGAAGCTTTCTTT. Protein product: CASSPDGEDTEAFF.

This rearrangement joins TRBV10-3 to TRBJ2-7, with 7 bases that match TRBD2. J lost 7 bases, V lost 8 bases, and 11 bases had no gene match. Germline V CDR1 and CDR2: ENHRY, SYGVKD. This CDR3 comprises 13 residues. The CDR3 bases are TGTGCCATCGCCTCAGCGGGACCTTGGGAGCAGTACTTC. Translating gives CAIASAGPWEQYF.

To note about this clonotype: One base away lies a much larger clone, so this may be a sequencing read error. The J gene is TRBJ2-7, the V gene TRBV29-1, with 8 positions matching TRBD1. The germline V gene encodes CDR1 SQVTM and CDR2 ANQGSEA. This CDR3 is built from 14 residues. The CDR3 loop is CSAGQGWPRYEQDF. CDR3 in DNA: TGCAGCGCAGGACAGGGATGGCCACGCTACGAGCAGGACTTC.

CDR3 sequence reads: CASSLEGGGADEQFF. In nucleotides, the CDR3 is TGTGCCAGCAGTTTAGAGGGCGGGGGGGCGGATGAGCAGTTCTTC. The chain is built from TRBV12-3 or TRBV12-4 and TRBJ2-1; 9 bases align to TRBD2. Trimming cost V 1 base and J 8 bases; bases outside gene matches: 6. CDR3 length: 15 amino acids.